The present T cell receptor beta chain was sequenced within a study of cytomegalovirus exposure and HLA in healthy donors. The study, taken as a whole, reports: The authors enumerated under 200 TCR beta chains as linked to cytomegalovirus. Later work found most CMV-associated TCR beta chains apparently HLA-restricted.

V was trimmed by 10 bases and J by 7 bases, leaving 23 bases between them. This CDR3 is 14 amino acids long. CDR1 is WSHSY, CDR2 SAAADI, per germline. Vbeta (60) and Jbeta (13) primers were used in the PCR. The table came from immunoSEQ multiplex PCR; TCRdb's copy has only in-frame clones and leaves some out. The data contain roughly 170,000 clones, 71% of them singletons. Details on this clone: Its specificity is unknown.

The sample taken for sequencing was PBMCs. The V and J genes are TRBV10-2 and TRBJ2-7; a possible D gene is TRBD2 (6 bases). This TCR was recovered from a girl aged 5-17 years in good health and CMV-seronegative. The CDR3 region is CAISPGLPRGEQYF. The CDR3 DNA reads TGCGCCATCTCTCCGGGACTGCCTAGAGGGGAGCAGTACTTC.